What follows describes a single TCR beta chain. There are a few counts of this clonotype. Its antigen is not yet known. Base qualities were left out, and no much larger clone turns up one base away. The data belong to a study of blood T cells in healthy people across ages (dated by TCRdb to about 2015). About the full investigation: In model experiments, template switching captured roughly one uniquely barcoded TCR beta cDNA molecule for every two T cells. Using deep sequencing normalized with unique cDNA molecular identifiers, the study measured how TCR beta repertoire diversity changes with age. Donors were grouped into four age groups: young (average about 15 years), middle-aged (roughly 38), aged (around 60) and long-lived (less than 85). Two additional independent replicas of 1 million unique cDNA reads from the same blood draw were analyzed for two donors (one aged 18 to 29 and one aged 80 or older).

The roughly 42 donors, aged about 6 to 95 years, were systemically healthy Caucasian individuals from Russia. Each donor gave approximately 9.4 milliliters of peripheral blood, drawn into EDTA-treated Vacutainer tubes. Ficoll-Paque density-gradient centrifugation was used to isolate PBMCs, with at least 6 million obtained per sample. Total RNA was extracted from PBMCs with Trizol reagent, with at least 5 micrograms obtained per sample. Naive CD45RAhigh/CD27high T cell percentages were measured by flow cytometry on a PBMC aliquot from every donor. Trimming at the junction amounts to 0 bases on V and 0 bases on J, and the germline ends lie 14 bases apart. The CDR3 goes from the cysteine to the phenylalanine over 18 residues. Only the CDR3 portion is preserved as DNA: 54 bases, with reading frame beginning at the first base. In the germline V gene, CDR1 corresponds to SGHNT and CDR2 to YENEEA. Results and caveats for the whole study, not just this receptor: Compared with the aged group, the long-lived group had more naive CD4+ T cells, fewer expanded clones and increased TCR diversity, a pattern suggesting age selection. Observed TCR beta diversity per million T cells fell roughly linearly with age, and a significant reduction was already apparent by age around 40. Since profiling was done on bulk unsorted PBMCs, naive and antigen-experienced compartments could not be conclusively compared. Estimates of total diversity from one million sequenced T cells were regarded as lower bounds and underestimates. Donor CMV infection status was unknown, potentially confounding age-related changes in expanded clonotypes. Observed TCR beta diversity correlated strongly with the percentage of naive T cells measured by flow cytometry.

Receptors were amplified or captured by 5' RACE. TCRdb lists the instrument as Illumina HiSeq 2500. A second PCR of roughly 7 to 11 cycles was performed with a sample-barcoded 5' primer and a J-beta primer mix. Each TCR beta cDNA molecule received a unique molecular identifier from a template-switch 5' adaptor carrying 12 random nucleotides. At least 3 million CDR3-containing paired-end reads were obtained from each sample. First-strand cDNA synthesis was performed from all RNA using the Mint cDNA synthesis kit, with priming by a TRBC-specific oligonucleotide. After uracil-DNA glycosylase treatment, a first 18-cycle PCR used universal primers M1SS and BC2_uni_R on all cDNA. Concerning the study's data processing: Normalization of each sample was performed by random selection of 1 million high-quality reads, each carrying a distinct molecular identifier. Reads sharing molecular identifiers were discarded rather than binned into consensus sequences. CDR3 identification, clonotype clustering and error correction used MiTCR with a Q25 quality threshold and the strictest error-elimination algorithm. A nonparametric unseen species model with Euler transformation was used to estimate lower-bound total TCR beta diversity. The public sequencing data were trimmed at Q25 with fastp and processed into clonotypes with MiXCR by TCRdb, which kept only in-frame beta chains. Rows are unified per CDR3 protein, each entry keeping the most common DNA and genes. The V and J calls follow TCRdb's processing rather than the paper's. The sample contains about 570,000 distinct CDR3 sequences, about 27% of them found a single time. The top ten constitute approximately 3.6% of the sample.

The same specimen was also included in a second study, on T cells of mothers and their children. The second investigation adds: Donors were nine systemically healthy Caucasian individuals: three mothers and their six children. cDNA synthesis used all of the extracted RNA, with 1.5 ug of RNA in each 15 ul reaction. Sample barcodes and 2-4 random nucleotides were added via the M1S primer in the second PCR. Over 9.5 million TCR beta CDR3 reads came from each mother, compared with some 3 million reads from each child. Thymic selection similarly shapes TCR recombination output in related and unrelated pairs, with minor effect from inherited differences. Normalized repertoire overlap was always slightly but never significantly higher in related than unrelated mother-child pairs. No persistent microchimeric T cell clones were detected, at a sensitivity of approximately 90 clones per million clonotypes. The study used deep NGS to compare TCR beta repertoires of mothers and children, seeking features distinguishing related mother-child pairs from unrelated individuals. Mothers averaged around 40 +/- 4 years of age and children averaged approximately 12 +/- 4 years. After adapter ligation was performed with NEBNext reagents, the libraries were sequenced on an Illumina HiSeq 2000 with 100+100 nt paired-end reads. To prevent cross-contamination, the mother and child libraries were prepared one month apart and sequenced in separate runs. Each donor had between roughly 450,000 and 2,300,000 distinct TCR beta clonotypes identified. Naive TCR beta clonotypes were estimated from low-frequency clonotypes matched to each donor's FACS-determined naive share, without sorting.

This sequence uses TRBV11-3 and TRBJ1-4; confidence is insufficient to name the D gene. Input material: blood. This receptor was identified in a boy aged 2 to 9 in good health. The CDR3 corresponds to CASSLDRGRSATNEKLFF. In nucleotides, the sequence is TGTGCCAGCAGCTTAGATCGTGGCAGGAGTGCAACTAATGAAAAACTGTTTTTT.